The 21 T cell receptor beta chains below were found in one sample sequenced in a study of blood T cell repertoires in COVID-19. Measured with immunoSEQ multiplex PCR; TCRdb has only the in-frame clones, and not every one. The sample lists around 51,000 clones, 90% occurring once. The sequenced sample consisted of peripheral blood. The source is a man aged 65-85 years with acute or convalescent COVID-19.

The rearrangement links TRBV21-1 to TRBJ2-3; the listed D gene, TRBD1, was not tested against the DNA. TRBV21-1 is annotated as a pseudogene. The CDR3 spans 24 residues. CDR3 bases: TGTGCCAGCAGCAAAGTCCCGCTTCCGACCGACAGGAAACCAAACCTGGTGTCACGAGATACGCAGTATTTT. Protein sequence: CASSKVPLPTDRKPNLVSRDTQYF.

This rearrangement joins TRBV7-2 to TRBJ1-5; maybe TRBD1 (5 bases). Germline CDR1 is SGHTA and CDR2 is FQGNSA. V gave up 4 bases and J gave up 4 bases, with 11 bases separating them. The CDR3 has 14 amino acids. CDR3 amino acids: CASSWTIGNQPQHF. In DNA, the CDR3 is TGTGCCAGCAGCTGGACAATAGGGAATCAGCCCCAGCATTTT. Full variable domain (outside the CDR3, taken from reference TRBV7-2 and TRBJ1-5): GAGVSQSPSNKVTEKGKDVELRCDPISGHTALYWYRQSLGQGLEFLIYFQGNSAPDKSGLPSDRFSAERTGGSVSTLTIQRTQQEDSAVYLCASSWTIGNQPQHFGDGTRLSIL.

The CDR3 here is CASSTLQGVNTEAFF. The CDR3 DNA is TGTGCCAGTAGTACCCTACAGGGGGTTAACACTGAAGCTTTCTTT. The V gene is TRBV19, the J gene TRBJ1-1; 8 positions match TRBD1. CDR3 size: 15 residues. The germline CDR1 and CDR2 sequences are LNHDA and SQIVND (reference sequence). Trimming cost V 4 bases and J 2 bases; bases outside gene matches: 6.

The chain couples TRBV25-1 to TRBJ1-1; possible D gene TRBD1, 5 bases. This CDR3 region has 14 residues. V lost 6 bases and J 6 bases, leaving 17 bases between the germline ends. The germline gives CDR1 MGHDK, CDR2 SYGVNS. The CDR3 region has the DNA TGTGCCAGCAGCCTTACCGGGGGGGAGCCTGAAGCTTTCTTT. Its translation: CASSLTGGEPEAFF.

This clone showed up just a few times. The J gene is TRBJ1-2, the V gene TRBV7-8; TRBD1 might be the D (5 bases). The V and J ends lost 0 bases and 9 bases respectively, with 17 bases between them. From germline, CDR1 is SGHVS and CDR2 FQNEAQ. The CDR3 has 15 residues. The DNA for the CDR3 is TGTGCCAGCAGCTTAGCGCGGGAGGGGCAGGGAAGCTACACCTTC. The encoded protein is CASSLAREGQGSYTF. The entire variable domain, with the rest obtained from reference TRBV7-8 and TRBJ1-2, is as follows: GAGVSQSPRYKVAKRGQDVALRCDPISGHVSLFWYQQALGQGPEFLTYFQNEAQLDKSGLPSDRFFAERPEGSVSTLKIQRTQQEDSAVYLCASSLAREGQGSYTFGSGTRLTVV.

For this clone: The junction departs from germline at one end; a sequencing error may be responsible. J is TRBJ2-5 and V is TRBV3-1 (or the pseudogene TRBV3-2); TRBD1 matches at 7 bases. The CDR3 extends over 15 amino acids. Germline V gives CDR1 LGHDT, CDR2 YNNKEL (reference sequence). Here the CDR3 DNA reads TGTGCCAGCTGCCATGGCCAGGGGGTAAGAGAGACCCAGTACTTC. As protein: CASCHGQGVRETQYF.

In its sample, this clone ranks as large (0.1 to 1%). The rearrangement links TRBV7-3 to TRBJ2-2, with D possibly matching TRBD1 (6 bases). Trimming left V 5 bases short and J 5 bases short, with 21 bases between. The CDR3 totals 17 residues. The germline V gene has CDR1 SGHTA and CDR2 FQGTGA. The CDR3 coding sequence is TGTGCCAGCAGCAATCCGGACAGCCAAATAGGGACCGGGGAGCTGTTTTTT. Translating it yields CASSNPDSQIGTGELFF. The entire variable domain, with the rest obtained from reference TRBV7-3 and TRBJ2-2, is as follows: GAGVSQTPSNKVTEKGKYVELRCDPISGHTALYWYRQSLGQGPEFLIYFQGTGAADDSGLPNDRFFAVRPEGSVSTLKIQRTERGDSAVYLCASSNPDSQIGTGELFFGEGSRLTVL.

V gene TRBV12-3 or TRBV12-4 combines with J gene TRBJ1-3, with D maybe TRBD1 (5 bases). With 3 bases removed from V and 4 bases from J, the gap between germline ends came to 7 bases. The CDR3 contains 13 residues. For the CDR3, the DNA is TGTGCCAGCAGTTTGCAGGGAGGAAACACCATATATTTT. This codes for CASSLQGGNTIYF.

This chain uses TRBV28 with TRBJ1-6, with D maybe TRBD1 (6 bases). Germline V gives CDR1 MDHEN, CDR2 SYDVKM. V lost 4 bases and J 4 bases, leaving 14 bases between the germline ends. The CDR3 runs to 16 residues. The CDR3, as DNA: TGTGCCAGCAGTTCAGGGGATACATATTATAATTCACCCCTCCACTTT. This encodes CASSSGDTYYNSPLHF.

The V and J genes are TRBV5-1 and TRBJ1-5; 8 nucleotides align to TRBD1. This CDR3 contains 14 residues. With V trimmed by 4 bases and J by 6 bases, 6 bases remained unmatched. Per the germline V gene, CDR1 is SGHRS and CDR2 is YFSETQ. The CDR3, as DNA: TGCGCCAGCAGCCACGGGACAGGAACTCAGCCCCAGCATTTT. Amino acid sequence: CASSHGTGTQPQHF.

This clone was observed a few times. The chain recombines TRBV2 with TRBJ2-1, with 12 nucleotides matching TRBD1. The junction had 5 bases not matched to a gene; V was cut back by 6 bases and J by 8 bases. This CDR3 spans 14 amino acids. The germline CDR1 and CDR2 sequences are SNHLY and FYNNEI. CDR3 amino acids: CASRPGQGADEQFF. CDR3 DNA: TGTGCCAGCAGGCCGGGACAGGGGGCCGATGAGCAGTTCTTC.

The V gene is TRBV5-1, the J gene TRBJ1-6, with TRBD1 matching over 11 bases. Germline CDR1 SGHRS, CDR2 YFSETQ. With 4 bases clipped from V and 8 bases from J, the junction kept 8 bases outside the gene matches. This CDR3 has 16 residues. CDR3 amino acids: CASSDGQGAYHSPLHF. CDR3 nucleotide sequence: TGCGCCAGCAGCGACGGACAGGGGGCGTATCATTCACCCCTCCACTTT.

CDR3 nucleotides: TGCGCCAGCAGCTTGACAGTTAACACTGAAGCTTTCTTT. Translated: CASSLTVNTEAFF. This sequence joins TRBV5-1 and TRBJ1-1; D uncertain. This CDR3 region has 13 residues. Looked up from germline, CDR1 is SGHRS and CDR2 is YFSETQ. Between the trimmed V and J ends, which lost 1 base and 2 bases, there was a span of 6 bases.

The V gene is TRBV2, the J gene TRBJ1-1; maybe TRBD1 (5 bases). The CDR3 has 14 residues. Germline CDR1 reads SNHLY; CDR2 reads FYNNEI. V was trimmed by 6 bases and J by 3 bases, leaving 14 bases between them. CDR3 in DNA: TGTGCCAGCAGAAAGGACACTATGGACACTGAAGCTTTCTTT. Translated: CASRKDTMDTEAFF.

This clone has more than one count but fewer than ten. This chain connects TRBV6-5 to TRBJ1-2, with 8 bases that match TRBD1. The CDR3 spans 14 residues. V lost 6 bases, J lost 4 bases, and 7 bases stayed unmatched. CDR1 is MNHEY, CDR2 SVGAGI, per germline. CDR3 loop: CASRYRGSSYGYTF. The CDR3 region has the DNA TGTGCCAGCAGGTACAGGGGGTCGTCCTATGGCTACACCTTC.

This chain uses TRBV5-1 with TRBJ1-2; TRBD1 is a possible D gene (6 bases). Germline lookup yields CDR1 SGHRS and CDR2 YFSETQ. The CDR3 contains 14 residues. Trimming removed 1 base from V and 2 bases from J, with 9 bases in between. The chain's CDR3 is CASSLQGSNYGYTF. DNA of the CDR3: TGCGCCAGCAGCTTGCAGGGGTCGAACTATGGCTACACCTTC.

This chain joins TRBV9 and TRBJ2-3; TRBD1 matches 9 bases. The CDR3 totals 14 residues. V lost 7 bases, J lost 4 bases, and 7 bases stayed unmatched. CDR1 is SGDLS and CDR2 is YYNGEE in the germline V gene. CDR3 sequence reads: CASQQGAFADTQYF. The CDR3 nucleotides read TGTGCCAGCCAACAGGGGGCTTTCGCAGATACGCAGTATTTT.

The table lists this clone with a count of one. A read error may produce the germline difference seen at one junction end. This chain's CDR3 is CASSLRGAGASHEQYF. In DNA form, the CDR3 reads TGCGCCAGCAGCTTGCGGGGGGCGGGGGCCTCCCACGAGCAGTACTTC. The rearrangement uses TRBV5-1 and TRBJ2-7; D perhaps matches TRBD2 (7 bases). Germline CDR1 is SGHRS and CDR2 is YFSETQ. The CDR3 has 16 amino acids. Variable domain in full (rest from reference TRBV5-1 and TRBJ2-7): KAGVTQTPRYLIKTRGQQVTLSCSPISGHRSVSWYQQTPGQGLQFLFEYFSETQRNKGNFPGRFSGRQFSNSRSEMNVSTLELGDSALYLCASSLRGAGASHEQYFGPGTRLTVT.

Only a few counts were recorded for this clone. This chain connects TRBV19 to TRBJ2-2; 7 bases are a match to TRBD1. J lost 7 bases, V lost 6 bases, and 5 bases had no gene match. The CDR3 sequence is 13 residues long. The germline V gene has CDR1 LNHDA and CDR2 SQIVND (reference sequence). This CDR3 reads CASSRRGRGELFF. The CDR3 DNA follows: TGTGCCAGTAGCAGAAGGGGGCGCGGGGAGCTGTTTTTT.

This chain connects TRBV5-5 to TRBJ2-6; no clear D gene. This CDR3 is 16 amino acids long. Trimming shortened V by 0 bases and J by 1 base, and 8 bases separated the two germline ends. CDR1 SGHKS and CDR2 YYEKEE come from the germline V gene (reference sequence). In DNA form, the CDR3 reads TGTGCCAGCAGCTTGGTGTCCCAATCTGGGGCCAACGTCCTGACTTTC. Translation: CASSLVSQSGANVLTF.

Here the CDR3 DNA reads TGTGCCAGCAGCTTAGGACAGTTGGGTGAAAAACTGTTTTTT. Residues: CASSLGQLGEKLFF. This rearrangement joins TRBV7-9 to TRBJ1-4; tentatively, D is TRBD1 (5 bases). CDR3 size: 14 residues. The ends were cut back, 1 base at V and 7 bases at J, with 10 bases in the middle. Germline values: CDR1 SEHNR, CDR2 FQNEAQ (reference sequence).